The rows below give T cell receptor beta chains drawn from one sample of a study of blood T cell repertoires in COVID-19. The method was immunoSEQ multiplex PCR; TCRdb's version includes in-frame clones alone and lacks a portion of them. Here the sample spans a few hundred thousand clones, approximately 86% being singletons. Sequences were obtained from peripheral blood. All receptors derive from a woman in her forties or fifties who had recovered from COVID-19. CDR3s include the opening cysteine and the closing phenylalanine or tryptophan. The D gene is left open where the match is weak. The size field is filled for only some rows; it gives once, few, many or a size class.

size	J	D	V	DNA	CDR3
once	TRBJ1-1	NA	TRBV3-1/TRBV3-2	TGTGCCAGCAGCCTCGGACACCTGGTTTTCACTGAAGCTTTCTTT	CASSLGHLVFTEAFF
NA	TRBJ2-7	NA	TRBV30	TGTGCCAGTGGTCGATCGGCAGGGCTGGGCGAGCAGTACTTC	CASGRSAGLGEQYF
NA	TRBJ2-2	NA	TRBV10-3	TGTGCCATCGGAAAAACAACAGGGTCGCCCGGGGAGCTGTTTTTT	CAIGKTTGSPGELFF
NA	TRBJ2-3	TRBD2	TRBV11-1	TGTGCCAGCAGCCAAAGCGGGAGGGCGGCAGATACGCAGTATTTT	CASSQSGRAADTQYF
NA	TRBJ1-5	TRBD1	TRBV12-5	TGTGCTAGTGGAGACGACAGGGTCTCCGATCAGCCCCAGCATTTT	CASGDDRVSDQPQHF
NA	TRBJ1-2	NA	TRBV5-1	TGCGCCAGCAGCACGGGCAGGGGAGACAACTATGGCTACACCTTC	CASSTGRGDNYGYTF
few	TRBJ2-2	TRBD2	TRBV3-1/TRBV3-2	TGTGCCAGCAGCTCGCAAAAACCGGGACTAGTCAGGACCGGGGAGCTGTTTTTT	CASSSQKPGLVRTGELFF
NA	TRBJ2-1	NA	TRBV4-2	TGTGCCAGCAGCCAGAACGGACTGTCCAAGTCGGATGAGCAGTTCTTC	CASSQNGLSKSDEQFF
NA	TRBJ1-5	NA	TRBV7-2	TGTGCCAGCAGCTTAAGGGGAGGTTATAGCAATCAGCCCCAGCATTTT	CASSLRGGYSNQPQHF
NA	TRBJ2-2	TRBD1	TRBV11-2	TGTGCCAGCAGCTTTAACAGGGGTGCCGGGGAGCTGTTTTTT	CASSFNRGAGELFF
NA	TRBJ1-2	NA	TRBV2	TGTGCCAGCAGCCTACAGGCGATCAACTATGGCTACACCTTC	CASSLQAINYGYTF
NA	TRBJ1-1	TRBD1	TRBV5-1	TGCGCCAGCAGTCCCACAGGGGGAAACACTGAAGCTTTCTTT	CASSPTGGNTEAFF
NA	TRBJ1-1	NA	TRBV7-2	TGTGCCAGCAGCTTAAACGGGGGGCGGACTGAAGCTTTCTTT	CASSLNGGRTEAFF
NA	TRBJ2-3	TRBD2	TRBV9	TGTGCCAGCAGCGCGACTAGCAGAGATACGCAGTATTTT	CASSATSRDTQYF
NA	TRBJ2-7	TRBD1	TRBV6-1	TGTGCCAGCAGTCCGGACAGGTTGACCCACGAGCAGTACTTC	CASSPDRLTHEQYF
NA	TRBJ2-1	NA	TRBV7-9	TGTGCCAGCAGCTTTAGATCCAATGAGCAGTTCTTC	CASSFRSNEQFF
NA	TRBJ2-1	NA	TRBV6-2/TRBV6-3	TGTGCCAGCAGTGCGACAGGTTTTCATGAGCAGTTCTTC	CASSATGFHEQFF
many	TRBJ2-1	TRBD2	TRBV5-4	TGTGCCAGCAGCTCGAGCGGGGGGGCGGTCAATAAGCAGTTCTTC	CASSSSGGAVNKQFF
once	TRBJ1-1	NA	TRBV23-1	TGCGCCAGCAGTCAATTCACCCGGTTGGAAGAAACTATGAACACTGAAGCTTTCTTT	CASSQFTRLEETMNTEAFF
NA	TRBJ1-1	NA	TRBV6-2/TRBV6-3	TGTGCCAGCAGTCCCCCCAGGGAGGCCACTGAAGCTTTCTTT	CASSPPREATEAFF
NA	TRBJ2-2	TRBD2	TRBV5-6	TGTGCCAGCAGCGCAACTAGCGGGGGGCCCACCGGGGAGCTGTTTTTT	CASSATSGGPTGELFF
NA	TRBJ2-3	TRBD2	TRBV7-3	TGTGCCAGCAGCTTCACCGGGACTAGGGGAGATACGCAGTATTTT	CASSFTGTRGDTQYF
NA	TRBJ1-1	NA	TRBV5-1	TGCGCCAGCAGCTTAGCTCCGGGGGCTGAAGCTTTCTTT	CASSLAPGAEAFF
NA	TRBJ1-2	NA	TRBV6-6	TGTGCCAGCAGACAGGCCACTAACTATGGCTACACCTTC	CASRQATNYGYTF
NA	TRBJ2-3	NA	TRBV18	TGTGCCAGCTCATCCCGCGCGGATACGCAGTATTTT	CASSSRADTQYF
NA	TRBJ1-1	TRBD1	TRBV6-2/TRBV6-3	TGTGCCAGCAGTTACTCGCCGGCTGGACAGGCCCTGAACACTGAAGCTTTCTTT	CASSYSPAGQALNTEAFF
NA	TRBJ1-3	TRBD1	TRBV28	TGTGCCAGCAGTTTGTGGGACAGGGCCGGAAACACCATATATTTT	CASSLWDRAGNTIYF
NA	TRBJ1-1	NA	TRBV5-5	TGTGCCAGCAGCTCAGGGGCTGACACTGAAGCTTTCTTT	CASSSGADTEAFF
NA	TRBJ1-1	TRBD1	TRBV4-2	TGTGCCAGCAGCGGTCAGGGGGGTTTGACTGAAGCTTTCTTT	CASSGQGGLTEAFF
NA	TRBJ2-5	NA	TRBV5-1	TGCGCCAGCAGCTTGGACATACCAGGGGCTGGAGGGACCCAGTACTTC	CASSLDIPGAGGTQYF
NA	TRBJ1-3	NA	TRBV19	TGTGCCAGTAGTATTCCGGACAGAAACACCATATATTTT	CASSIPDRNTIYF
NA	TRBJ1-2	TRBD1	TRBV5-1	TGCGCCAGCAGCGGCGATGTACAGGGGATCGGTGGCTACACCTTC	CASSGDVQGIGGYTF
NA	TRBJ2-1	TRBD1	TRBV5-1	TGCGCCAGCAGCCCGACTCGGACAGGCAGCTCCTACAATGAGCAGTTCTTC	CASSPTRTGSSYNEQFF
NA	TRBJ2-7	TRBD1	TRBV5-1	TGCGCCAGCAGCTTGGTCCCAAAGGGGGCGCGTAACGAGCAGTACTTC	CASSLVPKGARNEQYF
once	TRBJ1-1	TRBD1	TRBV5-1	TGCGCCAGCAGCCCGGCCGGGACAGAGTACACTGAAGCTTTCTTT	CASSPAGTEYTEAFF
NA	TRBJ2-2	NA	TRBV9	TGTGCCAGCAGCGTAGTACCGACAGGGAACACCGGGGAGCTGTTTTTT	CASSVVPTGNTGELFF
once	TRBJ1-3	NA	TRBV29-1	TGCAGCGTTGAAGATAATGCGGGGGCTGGAAACACCATATATTTT	CSVEDNAGAGNTIYF
NA	TRBJ1-1	NA	TRBV6-1	TGTGCCAGCAGTGAAAATGGGAGGGGTAGAGCTGAAGCTTTCTTT	CASSENGRGRAEAFF
NA	TRBJ2-5	NA	TRBV3-1/TRBV3-2	TGTGCCAGCAGAGGGGTGCGAGAGACCCAGTACTTC	CASRGVRETQYF
NA	TRBJ1-1	NA	TRBV29-1	TGCAGCGTCGAGACGACAAGGTCAGGGACTGAAGCTTTCTTT	CSVETTRSGTEAFF
NA	TRBJ2-1	TRBD2	TRBV12-5	TGTGCTAGTGGTTTGGTACGGCGGGGGGGCATTGGGTCCTACAATGAGCAGTTCTTC	CASGLVRRGGIGSYNEQFF
NA	TRBJ2-5	TRBD2	TRBV11-2	TGTGCCAGCAGCTTAGGGCCCGGGACTAGCGGCCAAGGCACCCAGTACTTC	CASSLGPGTSGQGTQYF